Reported below is one T cell receptor beta chain. Its matching antigen is unknown. In the PCR, 60 Vbeta and 13 Jbeta primers were used. The assay was immunoSEQ multiplex PCR, and TCRdb's table has in-frame clones only and misses some. The sample lists about 160,000 clones, over 60% occurring once. The data are from a study of cytomegalovirus exposure and HLA in healthy donors. Looking at the study overall: About 84% of a few hundred genotyped donors fell in the Caucasian-associated ancestry cluster. Points from the study as a whole: Roughly uniform depth of sequencing across donors was assumed in presence/absence analyses. Follow-up analysis later connected one missense variant in DCLRE1C with trimming of TCR beta V- and J-genes.

V lost 7 bases to trimming and J lost 6 bases, with 14 bases between them. The length of the CDR3 is 12 residues. Germline V lookup: CDR1 SQVTM, CDR2 ANQGSEA. Though probably carrying unrecorded immune exposures, donors were nominally healthy at sampling. The TCR was taken from a woman aged 18-35 years in good health and CMV-seronegative. This chain connects TRBV29-1 to TRBJ2-3; D is undetermined. The sequenced sample consisted of PBMCs. For the CDR3, the DNA is TGCAGCGGAGGCGGAGAAGTGGATACGCAGTATTTT. It is translated as CSGGGEVDTQYF.